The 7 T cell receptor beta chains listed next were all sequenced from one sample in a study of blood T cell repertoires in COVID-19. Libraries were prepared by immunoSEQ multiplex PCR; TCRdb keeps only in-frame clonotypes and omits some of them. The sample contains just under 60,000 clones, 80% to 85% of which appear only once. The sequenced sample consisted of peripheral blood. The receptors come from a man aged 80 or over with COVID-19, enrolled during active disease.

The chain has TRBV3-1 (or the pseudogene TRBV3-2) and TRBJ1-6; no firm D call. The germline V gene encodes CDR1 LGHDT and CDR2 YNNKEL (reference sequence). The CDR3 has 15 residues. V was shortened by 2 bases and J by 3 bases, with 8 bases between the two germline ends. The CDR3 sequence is CASSQRGNYNSPLHF. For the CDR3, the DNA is TGTGCCAGCAGCCAACGGGGAAACTATAATTCACCCCTCCACTTT.

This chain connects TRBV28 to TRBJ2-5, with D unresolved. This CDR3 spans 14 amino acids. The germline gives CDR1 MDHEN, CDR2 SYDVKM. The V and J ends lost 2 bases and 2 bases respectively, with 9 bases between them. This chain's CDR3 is CASSLTQSQETQYF. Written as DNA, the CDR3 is TGTGCCAGCAGTTTAACCCAGTCACAAGAGACCCAGTACTTC. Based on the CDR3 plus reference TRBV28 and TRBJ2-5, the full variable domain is DVKVTQSSRYLVKRTGEKVFLECVQDMDHENMFWYRQDPGLGLRLIYFSYDVKMKEKGDIPEGYSVSREKKERFSLILESASTNQTSMYLCASSLTQSQETQYFGPGTRLLVL.

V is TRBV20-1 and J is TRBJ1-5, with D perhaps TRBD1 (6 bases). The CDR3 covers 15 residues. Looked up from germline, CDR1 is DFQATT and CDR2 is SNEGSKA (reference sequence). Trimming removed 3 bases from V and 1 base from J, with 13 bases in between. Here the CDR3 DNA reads TGCAGTGCTAGTAAAGGGGGAGCGAGCAATCAGCCCCAGCATTTT. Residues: CSASKGGASNQPQHF.

As DNA, the CDR3 is TGCGCCAGCAGCTTGGCCTCCCCGGGACAGGGGGCGCAGAATGAGCAGTTCTTC. Translating it yields CASSLASPGQGAQNEQFF. The V and J genes are TRBV5-1 and TRBJ2-1; 12 bases are a match to TRBD1. V shed 0 bases and J 7 bases; nucleotides not matched to a gene: 11. CDR3 length equals 18 residues. Germline-derived CDR1 and CDR2 are SGHRS and YFSETQ.

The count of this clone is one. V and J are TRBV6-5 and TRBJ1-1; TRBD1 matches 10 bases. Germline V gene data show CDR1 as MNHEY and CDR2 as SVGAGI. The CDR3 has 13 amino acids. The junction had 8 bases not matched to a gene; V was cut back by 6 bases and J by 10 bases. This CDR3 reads CASSRGQGVGAFF. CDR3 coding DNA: TGTGCCAGCAGCCGTGGACAGGGGGTAGGAGCTTTCTTT.

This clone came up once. The DNA of the CDR3 is TGTGCCTGGAGCCCCACTCGCCGTAACTCCTACAATGAGCAGTTCTTC. It translates to CAWSPTRRNSYNEQFF. The rearrangement joins TRBV30 to TRBJ2-1; no definite D call. The CDR3 has 16 amino acids. CDR1 GTSNPN and CDR2 SVGIG come from the germline V gene (reference sequence). Between the trimmed V and J ends, which lost 3 bases and 0 bases, there was a span of 15 bases.

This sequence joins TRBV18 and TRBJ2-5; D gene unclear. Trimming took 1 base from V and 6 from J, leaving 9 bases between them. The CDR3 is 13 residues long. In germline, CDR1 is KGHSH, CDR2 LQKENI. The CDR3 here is CASSPRDSKTQYF. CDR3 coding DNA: TGTGCCAGCTCACCACGAGATTCCAAGACCCAGTACTTC.